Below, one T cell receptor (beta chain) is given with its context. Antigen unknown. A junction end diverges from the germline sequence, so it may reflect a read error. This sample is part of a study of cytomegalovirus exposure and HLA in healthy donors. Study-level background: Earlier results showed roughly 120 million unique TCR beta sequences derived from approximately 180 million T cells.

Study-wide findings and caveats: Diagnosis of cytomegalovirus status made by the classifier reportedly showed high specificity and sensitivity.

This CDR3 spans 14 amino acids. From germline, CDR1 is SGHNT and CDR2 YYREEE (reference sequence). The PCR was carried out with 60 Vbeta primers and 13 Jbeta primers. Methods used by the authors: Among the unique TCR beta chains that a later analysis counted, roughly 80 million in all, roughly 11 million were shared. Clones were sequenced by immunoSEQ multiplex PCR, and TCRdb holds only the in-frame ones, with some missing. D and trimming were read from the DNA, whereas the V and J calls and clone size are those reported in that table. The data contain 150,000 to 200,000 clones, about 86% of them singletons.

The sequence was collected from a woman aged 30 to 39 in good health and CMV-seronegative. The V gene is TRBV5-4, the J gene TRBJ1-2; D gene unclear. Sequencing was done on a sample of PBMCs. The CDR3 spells CASTLGSKLNGYTF. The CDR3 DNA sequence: TGTGCCAGCACCTTGGGGTCTAAACTTAATGGCTACACCTTC.